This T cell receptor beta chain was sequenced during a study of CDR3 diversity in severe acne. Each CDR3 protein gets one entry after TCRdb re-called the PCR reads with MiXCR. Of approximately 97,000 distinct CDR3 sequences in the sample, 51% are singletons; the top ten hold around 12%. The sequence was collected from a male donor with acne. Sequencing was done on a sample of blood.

The CDR3 DNA reads TGTGCCAGCAGCACCGGACTAGCGGACTACACCTTC. This sequence encodes CASSTGLADYTF. The gene calls are TRBV7-6 and TRBJ1-2; no clear D gene. In germline, CDR1 is SGHVS, CDR2 FNYEAQ. The CDR3 covers 12 residues. Trimming cost V 5 bases and J 10 bases, with 14 bases left between them.